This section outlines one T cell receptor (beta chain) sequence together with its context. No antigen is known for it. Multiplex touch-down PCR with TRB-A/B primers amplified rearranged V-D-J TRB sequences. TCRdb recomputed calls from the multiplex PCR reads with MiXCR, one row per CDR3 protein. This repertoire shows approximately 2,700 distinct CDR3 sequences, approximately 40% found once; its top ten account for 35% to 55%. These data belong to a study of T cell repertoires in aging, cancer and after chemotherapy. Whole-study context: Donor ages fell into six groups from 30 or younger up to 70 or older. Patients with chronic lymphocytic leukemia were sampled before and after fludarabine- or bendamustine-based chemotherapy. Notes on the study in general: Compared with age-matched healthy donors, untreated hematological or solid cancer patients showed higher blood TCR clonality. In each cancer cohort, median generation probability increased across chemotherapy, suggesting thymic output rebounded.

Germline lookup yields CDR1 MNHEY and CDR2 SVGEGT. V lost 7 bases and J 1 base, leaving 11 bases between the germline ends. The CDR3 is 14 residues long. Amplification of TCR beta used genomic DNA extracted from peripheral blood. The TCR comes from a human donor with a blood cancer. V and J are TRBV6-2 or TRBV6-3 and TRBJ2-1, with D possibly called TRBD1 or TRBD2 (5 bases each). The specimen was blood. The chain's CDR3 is CASKRDASYNEQFF. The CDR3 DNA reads TGTGCCAGCAAGAGGGACGCTTCCTACAATGAGCAGTTCTTC.